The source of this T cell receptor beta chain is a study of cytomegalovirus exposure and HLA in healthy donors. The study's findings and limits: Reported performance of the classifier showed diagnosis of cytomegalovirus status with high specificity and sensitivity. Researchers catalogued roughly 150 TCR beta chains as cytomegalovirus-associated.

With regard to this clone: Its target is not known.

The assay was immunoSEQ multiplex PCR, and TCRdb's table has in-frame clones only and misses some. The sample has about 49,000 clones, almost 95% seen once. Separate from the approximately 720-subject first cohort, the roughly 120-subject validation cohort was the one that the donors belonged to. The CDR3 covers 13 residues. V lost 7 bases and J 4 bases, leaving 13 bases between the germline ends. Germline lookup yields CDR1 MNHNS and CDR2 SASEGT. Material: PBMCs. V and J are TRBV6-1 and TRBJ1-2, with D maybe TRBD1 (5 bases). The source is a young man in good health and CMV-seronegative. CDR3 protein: CASILGAAYGYTF. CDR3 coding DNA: TGTGCCAGCATTCTTGGGGCTGCCTATGGCTACACCTTC.